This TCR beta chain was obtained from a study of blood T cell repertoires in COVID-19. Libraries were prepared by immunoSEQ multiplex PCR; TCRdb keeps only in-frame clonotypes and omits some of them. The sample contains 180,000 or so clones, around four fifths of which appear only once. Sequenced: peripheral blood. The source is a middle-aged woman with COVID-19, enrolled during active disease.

CDR3 DNA: TGTGCCAGCAGGGAGGGAGGGCGAACTGAAGCTTTCTTT. Translation: CASREGGRTEAFF. The V gene is TRBV6-5, the J gene TRBJ1-1; D unresolved. From germline, CDR1 is MNHEY and CDR2 SVGAGI. CDR3 length: 13 residues. V lost 6 bases and J 5 bases, leaving 13 bases between the germline ends.